Below, 25 T cell receptor beta chains from the same sample are listed, as sequenced in a study of long-term antiretroviral therapy in people with HIV. The libraries were made with immunoSEQ v3.0 at survey level. Here immunoSEQ multiplex PCR was the method, and the copy in TCRdb shows in-frame clones only, minus some. The repertoire holds 15,000 to 20,000 clones, roughly 90% seen once, with 13% in the top ten. Sequencing was performed on unsorted PBMCs, taken 0.6 years after starting antiretroviral therapy. The source of these receptors is a woman aged 40 to 50 with HIV.

The chain has TRBV18 and TRBJ1-1; D may be TRBD1 (5 bases). Germline loops: CDR1 KGHSH, CDR2 LQKENI. The ends were cut back, 2 bases at V and 1 base at J, with 14 bases in the middle. The CDR3 is made up of 16 amino acids. CDR3 loop: CASSPTFAGTNTEAFF. DNA of the CDR3: TGTGCCAGCTCACCAACCTTTGCAGGGACGAACACTGAAGCTTTCTTT.

The V and J genes are TRBV7-3 and TRBJ2-3; 9 bases match TRBD2. V lost 5 bases, J lost 2 bases, and 11 bases stayed unmatched. The V gene's germline CDR1 is SGHTA and CDR2 FQGTGA. CDR3 length: 17 residues. The CDR3 is CASSPSVTSGSTDTQYF. CDR3 nucleotide sequence: TGTGCCAGCAGCCCCTCCGTGACTAGCGGCTCCACAGATACGCAGTATTTT. The entire variable domain, with the rest obtained from reference TRBV7-3 and TRBJ2-3, is as follows: GAGVSQTPSNKVTEKGKYVELRCDPISGHTALYWYRQSLGQGPEFLIYFQGTGAADDSGLPNDRFFAVRPEGSVSTLKIQRTERGDSAVYLCASSPSVTSGSTDTQYFGPGTRLTVL.

This clone is a singleton in its sample. The chain is built from TRBV18 and TRBJ1-1; D might be TRBD1 (5 bases). Germline V gives CDR1 KGHSH, CDR2 LQKENI. The length of the CDR3 is 16 residues. V was trimmed by 5 bases and J by 0 bases, leaving 16 bases between them. The CDR3 loop reads CASSEKAGFVNTEAFF. DNA of the CDR3: TGTGCCAGCTCAGAGAAAGCAGGGTTTGTGAACACTGAAGCTTTCTTT. The full variable domain, with the rest looked up from reference TRBV18 and TRBJ1-1, is NAGVMQNPRHLVRRRGQEARLRCSPMKGHSHVYWYRQLPEEGLKFMVYLQKENIIDESGMPKERFSAEFPKEGPSILRIQQVVRGDSAAYFCASSEKAGFVNTEAFFGQGTRLTVV.

The chain links TRBV11-2 to TRBJ1-6; D remains ambiguous. Germline V lookup: CDR1 SGHAT, CDR2 FQNNGV. Trimming removed 1 base from V and 6 bases from J, with 10 bases in between. CDR3 length: 15 residues. The CDR3 loop reads CASSLGTRGNSPLHF. In DNA, the CDR3 is TGTGCCAGCAGCTTAGGCACCAGAGGTAATTCACCCCTCCACTTT.

V gene TRBV4-3 combines with J gene TRBJ2-6, with unresolved D. This CDR3 is built from 15 residues. V dropped 1 base and J dropped 2 bases, with 6 bases sitting between them. The germline V gene encodes CDR1 LGHNA and CDR2 YSLEER. CDR3 amino acids: CASSQGQAGANVLTF. The CDR3 DNA reads as TGCGCCAGCAGCCAAGGGCAGGCTGGGGCCAACGTCCTGACTTTC.

The chain links TRBV27 to TRBJ2-6; D could derive from TRBD1 or TRBD2 (5 bases each). With 7 bases removed from V and 1 base from J, the gap between germline ends came to 23 bases. The CDR3 extends over 19 amino acids. Germline V lookup: CDR1 MNHEY, CDR2 SMNVEV (reference sequence). The CDR3 region has the DNA TGTGCCAGCACCCCCCGAGGGCTGGCAGGGTTTTCTGGGGCCAACGTCCTGACTTTC. This gives the protein CASTPRGLAGFSGANVLTF.

This chain links TRBV27 with TRBJ1-4, with TRBD1 matching over 10 bases. The germline CDR1 and CDR2 sequences are MNHEY and SMNVEV (reference sequence). This CDR3 spans 19 amino acids. V lost 6 bases, J lost 3 bases, and 16 bases stayed unmatched. The CDR3 DNA reads as TGTGCCAGCAGCTCAACCGCCCCCGGGACAGGGGCCCCTAATGAAAAACTGTTTTTT. Its translation is CASSSTAPGTGAPNEKLFF.

V gene TRBV7-7 combines with J gene TRBJ1-3; 12 bases align to TRBD1. Germline V gives CDR1 SSHAT, CDR2 FNYEAQ (reference sequence). J was trimmed by 3 bases and V by 5 bases; bases with no gene match: 5. This CDR3 region has 16 residues. For the CDR3, the DNA is TGTGCCAGCAGCCCAGGGACAGGGGGCCTTGGAAACACCATATATTTT. Translating it yields CASSPGTGGLGNTIYF.

The chain joins TRBV6-1 to TRBJ2-5; D call uncertain. Deletions cut 3 bases from V and 5 bases from J, with 13 bases between. The CDR3 is made up of 14 amino acids. CDR1 is MNHNS and CDR2 is SASEGT in the germline V gene. DNA for the CDR3: TGTGCCAGCAGTGACCTGGCGGAAACGGAGACCCAGTACTTC. This encodes CASSDLAETETQYF.

The V gene is TRBV6-1, the J gene TRBJ2-3, with D possibly TRBD2 on 5 matching bases. Germline V gene lookup returns CDR1 MNHNS and CDR2 SASEGT. Trimming removed 7 bases at V and 3 bases at J, with 17 bases between. The CDR3 runs 15 residues. DNA of the CDR3: TGTGCCAGCAAGAAGGATCCTCGGAGGACAGATACGCAGTATTTT. This translates into CASKKDPRRTDTQYF.

The chain employs TRBV6-5 and TRBJ1-2; no clear D gene. CDR1 is MNHEY, CDR2 SVGAGI, per germline. The CDR3 extends over 15 amino acids. Trimming removed 0 bases from V and 2 bases from J, with 10 bases in between. The CDR3 here is CASSYSRSGNYGYTF. The DNA for the CDR3 is TGTGCCAGCAGTTACTCGCGATCGGGGAACTATGGCTACACCTTC.

The chain joins TRBV20-1 to TRBJ2-7; weak D call: TRBD2 (5 bases). From germline, CDR1 is DFQATT and CDR2 SNEGSKA (reference sequence). V was trimmed by 7 bases and J by 6 bases, leaving 13 bases between them. This CDR3 has 11 residues. The CDR3 protein is CSVPGMSEQYF. CDR3 coding DNA: TGCAGTGTCCCGGGGATGAGCGAGCAGTACTTC.

V gene TRBV6-1 combines with J gene TRBJ1-4; the D is unclear. CDR1 and CDR2 (germline): MNHNS, SASEGT. CDR3 length: 17 amino acids. Trimming took off 3 bases at V and 0 bases at J, with 14 bases between the two ends. The chain's CDR3 is CASSDQLPRATNEKLFF. CDR3 nucleotide sequence: TGTGCCAGCAGTGACCAGTTACCCCGTGCAACTAATGAAAAACTGTTTTTT.

The rearrangement joins TRBV30 to TRBJ2-7; 7 positions match TRBD1. Looked up from germline, CDR1 is GTSNPN and CDR2 is SVGIG (reference sequence). Germline trimming cut 2 bases from V and 1 base from J; bases unmatched to any gene: 8. CDR3 length equals 15 residues. The CDR3 DNA sequence: TGTGCCTGGAGTCCAGGGACAGCGATGTCCTACGAGCAGTACTTC. It specifies CAWSPGTAMSYEQYF.

For the CDR3, the DNA is TGTGCCAGCAGCTTGGATCCTGAGGCAGGGATCACGGAGACCCAGTACTTC. Translation: CASSLDPEAGITETQYF. The genes are TRBV5-6 and TRBJ2-5, with D possibly matching TRBD1 (5 bases). The V and J ends lost 0 bases and 5 bases respectively, with 20 bases between them. CDR3 length: 17 residues. Per germline, CDR1 SGHDT and CDR2 YYEEEE.

The J gene is TRBJ2-4, the V gene TRBV19; D assignment may be TRBD1 or TRBD2 (5 bases each). The V end lost 8 bases, the J end lost 6 bases, and 23 bases lay between the germline ends. Germline lookup yields CDR1 LNHDA and CDR2 SQIVND (reference sequence). The CDR3 runs 16 residues. CDR3 sequence reads: CASANPGTLRINIQYF. The CDR3 nucleotides are TGTGCCAGTGCTAACCCCGGGACCCTAAGAATAAACATTCAGTACTTC.

The CDR3 DNA reads TGCGCCAGCAGCTTGACGCAGGGGGACCAAGAGACCCAGTACTTC. Protein sequence: CASSLTQGDQETQYF. The rearrangement joins TRBV5-1 to TRBJ2-5; 7 bases match TRBD1. Losses at the gene ends were 1 base for V and 0 bases for J; bases not matched to a gene: 3. Germline CDR1 SGHRS, CDR2 YFSETQ. This CDR3 contains 15 residues.

J is TRBJ1-2 and V is TRBV7-9; 8 bases are shared with TRBD1. From germline, CDR1 is SEHNR and CDR2 FQNEAQ (reference sequence). This CDR3 is built from 15 residues. J was trimmed by 6 bases and V by 5 bases; bases with no gene match: 11. CDR3 loop: CASSPQYRGRDGYTF. CDR3 nucleotide sequence: TGTGCCAGCAGCCCACAATACAGGGGGAGGGATGGCTACACCTTC.

This sequence joins TRBV6-5 and TRBJ1-2; D is unclear. The CDR3 is 12 amino acids. Trimming stripped 2 bases from V and 13 bases from J, with 14 bases between. The germline V gene encodes CDR1 MNHEY and CDR2 SVGAGI. The CDR3 loop is CASSYTRHAITF. The CDR3 DNA reads as TGTGCCAGCAGTTACACCCGACATGCCATCACCTTC.

In nucleotides, the CDR3 is TGCGCCAGCAGCTTGGAGGGAGGAACAGATACGCAGTATTTT. Its protein is CASSLEGGTDTQYF. The chain employs TRBV5-1 and TRBJ2-3, with D perhaps matching TRBD2 (6 bases). Trimming took 0 bases from V and 3 from J, leaving 8 bases between them. Germline V gene sequence: CDR1 SGHRS, CDR2 YFSETQ. The CDR3 covers 14 residues.

The chain couples TRBV10-2 to TRBJ1-5; 8 nucleotides align to TRBD1. Looked up from germline, CDR1 is WSHSY and CDR2 is SAAADI. The V gene end was trimmed by 6 bases and the J gene end by 1 base; junction bases not matched to a gene: 2. CDR3 length equals 14 residues. CDR3 nucleotide sequence: TGCGCCAGCAGCCGACAGGGGAGCAATCAGCCCCAGCATTTT. Residues: CASSRQGSNQPQHF.

This chain connects TRBV18 to TRBJ1-3; no clear D. The CDR3 is 16 amino acids. Between the trimmed V and J ends, which lost 2 bases and 0 bases, there was a span of 11 bases. Germline V gives CDR1 KGHSH, CDR2 LQKENI. As DNA, the CDR3 is TGTGCCAGCTCACCAGCACAGACCACCTCTGGAAACACCATATATTTT. Amino acid sequence: CASSPAQTTSGNTIYF. The variable domain in full, completed from reference TRBV18 and TRBJ1-3, reads NAGVMQNPRHLVRRRGQEARLRCSPMKGHSHVYWYRQLPEEGLKFMVYLQKENIIDESGMPKERFSAEFPKEGPSILRIQQVVRGDSAAYFCASSPAQTTSGNTIYFGEGSWLTVV.

The rearrangement uses TRBV19 and TRBJ1-2, with 12 bases fitting TRBD1. With V trimmed by 10 bases and J by 4 bases, 16 bases remained unmatched. Germline CDR1 is LNHDA and CDR2 is SQIVND (reference sequence). CDR3 length equals 17 residues. The CDR3 here is CATDAGTGGRWGYGYTF. DNA for the CDR3: TGTGCCACCGATGCCGGGACAGGGGGCCGCTGGGGCTATGGCTACACCTTC.

This clone was seen just once. This sequence joins TRBV7-9 and TRBJ1-1; D is undetermined. V gave up 8 bases and J gave up 3 bases, with 16 bases separating them. The germline gives CDR1 SEHNR, CDR2 FQNEAQ (reference sequence). This CDR3 is 14 amino acids long. CDR3 sequence reads: CASRLQRPDTEAFF. DNA for the CDR3: TGTGCCAGCCGACTACAGCGTCCGGACACTGAAGCTTTCTTT.

V usage is TRBV4-3 and J usage is TRBJ1-4; D remains ambiguous. The V gene lost 0 bases and the J gene lost 3 bases, with 8 bases spanning the gap. Looked up from germline, CDR1 is LGHNA and CDR2 is YSLEER. This CDR3 is 15 amino acids long. CDR3 bases: TGCGCCAGCAGCCAAGATGAGGGATCTAATGAAAAACTGTTTTTT. It specifies CASSQDEGSNEKLFF.